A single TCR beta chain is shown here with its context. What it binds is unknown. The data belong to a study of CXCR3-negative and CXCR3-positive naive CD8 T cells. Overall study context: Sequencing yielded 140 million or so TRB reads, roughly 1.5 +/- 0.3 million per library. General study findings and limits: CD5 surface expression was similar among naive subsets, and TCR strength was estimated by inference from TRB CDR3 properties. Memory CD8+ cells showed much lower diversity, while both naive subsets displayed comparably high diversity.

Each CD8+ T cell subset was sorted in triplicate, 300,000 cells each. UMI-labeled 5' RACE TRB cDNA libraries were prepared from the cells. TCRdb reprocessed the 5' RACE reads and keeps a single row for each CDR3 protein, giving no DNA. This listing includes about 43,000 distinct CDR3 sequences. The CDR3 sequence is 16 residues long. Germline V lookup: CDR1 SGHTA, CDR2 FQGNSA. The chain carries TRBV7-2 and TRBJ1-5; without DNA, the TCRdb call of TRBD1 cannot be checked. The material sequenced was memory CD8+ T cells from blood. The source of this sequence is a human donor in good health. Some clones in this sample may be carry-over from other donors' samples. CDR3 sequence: CASSLNSGGGNQPQHF.